The text below deals with one TCR beta chain. Germline loops: CDR1 LGHNA, CDR2 YSLEER. The length of the CDR3 is 14 residues. Trimming shortened V by 0 bases and J by 7 bases, and 9 bases separated the two germline ends. TCRdb's copy holds only in-frame clones and misses some; the assay was immunoSEQ multiplex PCR. The table has about 400,000 clones, roughly 90% seen once; the top ten hold around 1.3%. The data belong to a study of blood T cell repertoires in COVID-19. The clonotype comes from a man in his forties or fifties with acute or convalescent COVID-19. Sequencing was performed on peripheral blood. The chain couples TRBV4-3 to TRBJ1-4, with no clear D. This CDR3 is CASSQDVLAEKLFF. The CDR3 DNA sequence: TGCGCCAGCAGCCAAGATGTGCTGGCTGAAAAACTGTTTTTT.